Listed here are 2 T cell receptor beta chains from one sample, sequenced in a study of blood T cell repertoires in COVID-19. Some clones are missing from TCRdb's copy, which holds only in-frame ones; the method was immunoSEQ multiplex PCR. Among 200,000 to 250,000 clones, more than 85% were seen once, and the ten largest hold over 0.75%. The sequencing input was peripheral blood. All receptors come from a man in his sixties with COVID-19, enrolled during active disease.

The chain joins TRBV14 to TRBJ2-7; TRBD2 aligns across 8 bases. The CDR3 loop spans 15 amino acids. The ends lost 1 base at V and 3 bases at J; junction bases unmatched: 5. Germline V gene sequence: CDR1 SGHDN, CDR2 FVKESK. The CDR3 coding sequence is TGTGCCAGCAGCCAAGCGACTAGCGCATTCTACGAGCAGTACTTC. The encoded protein is CASSQATSAFYEQYF.

The chain employs TRBV18 and TRBJ1-4; 7 bases fit TRBD1. The CDR3 sequence is 17 residues long. The V gene's germline CDR1 is KGHSH and CDR2 LQKENI. Trimming at V came to 3 bases and at J to 7 bases, leaving 14 bases not matched to a gene. As DNA, the CDR3 is TGTGCCAGCTCACCCCGTGGAAAGGGGGCAAGGAGTGAAAAACTGTTTTTT. Translated, it gives CASSPRGKGARSEKLFF.